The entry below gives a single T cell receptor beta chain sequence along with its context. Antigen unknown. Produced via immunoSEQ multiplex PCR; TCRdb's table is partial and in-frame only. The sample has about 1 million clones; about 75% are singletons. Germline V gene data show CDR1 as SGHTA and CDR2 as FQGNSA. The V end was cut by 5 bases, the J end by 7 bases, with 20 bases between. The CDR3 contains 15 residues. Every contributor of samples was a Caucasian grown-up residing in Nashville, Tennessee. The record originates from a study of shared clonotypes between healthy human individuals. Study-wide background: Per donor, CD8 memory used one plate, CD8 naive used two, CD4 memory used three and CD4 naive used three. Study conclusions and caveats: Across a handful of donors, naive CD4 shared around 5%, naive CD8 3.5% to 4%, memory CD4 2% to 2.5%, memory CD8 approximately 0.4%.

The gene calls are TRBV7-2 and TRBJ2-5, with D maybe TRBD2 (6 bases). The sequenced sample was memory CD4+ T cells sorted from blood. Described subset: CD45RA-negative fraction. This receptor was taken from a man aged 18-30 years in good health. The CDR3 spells CASSPRTKPPVTQYF. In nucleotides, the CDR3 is TGTGCCAGCAGCCCTCGGACTAAACCGCCGGTGACCCAGTACTTC.